Below are 7 T cell receptor beta chains sequenced from a single sample in a study of blood T cell repertoires in COVID-19. Measured with immunoSEQ multiplex PCR; TCRdb has only the in-frame clones, and not every one. The sample holds around 260,000 clones; roughly 84% are singletons and the top ten take 4.2%. Sequenced sample: peripheral blood. The receptors were gathered from a man between 60 and 70 years old with acute or convalescent COVID-19.

V usage is TRBV19 and J usage is TRBJ1-2; a possible D gene is TRBD1 (6 bases). CDR1 is LNHDA and CDR2 is SQIVND in the germline V gene (reference sequence). The CDR3 extends over 12 amino acids. Trimming took off 8 bases at V and 8 bases at J, with 15 bases between the two ends. CDR3: CASFEQGVGYTF. The DNA of the CDR3 is TGTGCCAGTTTTGAACAGGGCGTCGGCTACACCTTC. The whole variable domain, filled in from reference TRBV19 and TRBJ1-2, reads DGGITQSPKYLFRKEGQNVTLSCEQNLNHDAMYWYRQDPGQGLRLIYYSQIVNDFQKGDIAEGYSVSREKKESFPLTVTSAQKNPTAFYLCASFEQGVGYTFGSGTRLTVV.

This chain joins TRBV18 and TRBJ2-7, with 8 bases that match TRBD1. The V gene's germline CDR1 is KGHSH and CDR2 LQKENI. The CDR3 contains 15 residues. V lost 4 bases and J lost 4; bases outside the gene matches: 9. CDR3 sequence: CASSLQTGDGYEQYF. The CDR3 DNA is TGTGCCAGCTCACTCCAGACAGGGGATGGGTACGAGCAGTACTTC.

This clone was seen many times. V usage is TRBV4-2 and J usage is TRBJ2-7; 10 bases map to TRBD2. Germline assignment: CDR1 LGHNA and CDR2 YNFKEQ. V was pared by 1 base and J by 1 base, with 1 base of the junction left unmatched. This CDR3 has 15 residues. CDR3 region: CASSQASGGSYEQYF. In nucleotides, the CDR3 is TGTGCCAGCAGCCAAGCTAGCGGGGGTTCCTACGAGCAGTACTTC.

The chain employs TRBV6-2 or TRBV6-3 and TRBJ2-7; 9 bases match TRBD2. The CDR3 length is 20 residues. CDR1 and CDR2 (germline): MNHEY, SVGEGT. J gave up 2 bases and V 6 bases, and 23 bases lay outside the gene matches. Here the CDR3 DNA reads TGTGCCAGCAGCTATCCATCGTCCGGGACGGAGGGACTAGCCGCCTACGAGCAGTACTTC. It yields the protein CASSYPSSGTEGLAAYEQYF.

In this sample, this clone turned up once. The J gene is TRBJ2-1, the V gene TRBV5-4, with 11 bases that match TRBD2. From germline, CDR1 is SGHNT and CDR2 YYREEE (reference sequence). V gave up 2 bases and J gave up 7 bases; unmatched junction bases: 5. The CDR3 has 15 residues. CDR3 DNA: TGTGCCAGCAGCTTCTCCCTAGCGGGGGGAAATGAGCAGTTCTTC. Translating it yields CASSFSLAGGNEQFF.

The chain employs TRBV2 and TRBJ1-1, with D unclear. Trimming removed 4 bases at V and 0 bases at J, with 9 bases between. CDR1 is SNHLY and CDR2 is FYNNEI in the germline V gene. The CDR3 spans 14 residues. CDR3 amino acids: CASSVRSMNTEAFF. CDR3 nucleotide sequence: TGTGCCAGCAGTGTTAGGAGTATGAACACTGAAGCTTTCTTT.

V is TRBV28 and J is TRBJ2-7, with a weak D call TRBD1 (5 bases). The CDR3 is 15 residues long. Germline V gives CDR1 MDHEN, CDR2 SYDVKM. Trimming removed 4 bases from V and 4 bases from J, with 17 bases in between. The DNA for the CDR3 is TGTGCCAGCAGTTCGTACGACAGTTCTTCATACGAGCAGTACTTC. Translating gives CASSSYDSSSYEQYF. Variable domain in full (rest from reference TRBV28 and TRBJ2-7): DVKVTQSSRYLVKRTGEKVFLECVQDMDHENMFWYRQDPGLGLRLIYFSYDVKMKEKGDIPEGYSVSREKKERFSLILESASTNQTSMYLCASSSYDSSSYEQYFGPGTRLTVT.